This TCR beta chain was obtained from a study of T-cell memory formation after mild COVID-19. From 5'RACE with constant-segment primers came TCR alpha and TCR beta cDNA libraries that carried sample barcodes and UMIs. One entry per CDR3 protein, called by TCRdb with MiXCR from the 5' RACE reads. The profile covers approximately 340,000 distinct CDR3 sequences, with approximately 15% appearing a single time and about 22% taken by the ten largest. In this sample, this clonotype turned up a few times. Per germline, CDR1 LNHDA and CDR2 SQIVND (reference sequence). Trimming at V came to 4 bases and at J to 2 bases, leaving 5 bases not matched to a gene. The CDR3 runs to 15 residues.

The sequence was obtained from a man younger than 30 who had mild COVID-19 (a few samples of this study predate the infection). Cell type and time point are not known. The sequencing input was PBMCs or a T cell subset sorted from them (not recorded which). This rearrangement joins TRBV19 to TRBJ2-3; TRBD2 agrees at 8 bases. In nucleotides, the CDR3 is TGTGCCAGTAGTAAATTTAGCGGGGACACAGATACGCAGTATTTT. Its protein product is CASSKFSGDTDTQYF. The whole variable domain, filled in from reference TRBV19 and TRBJ2-3, reads DGGITQSPKYLFRKEGQNVTLSCEQNLNHDAMYWYRQDPGQGLRLIYYSQIVNDFQKGDIAEGYSVSREKKESFPLTVTSAQKNPTAFYLCASSKFSGDTDTQYFGPGTRLTVL.